These 30 T cell receptor beta chains were sequenced from one sample in a study of naive and memory T cell subsets. Four PCR rounds used nested alpha and beta constant region primers plus the SP2 primer. MiXCR, run by TCRdb on the 5' RACE reads, gives a single entry per CDR3 protein. The data hold tens of thousands of distinct CDR3 sequences, with approximately 4.8% observed a single time. An oligonucleotide containing a UMI was ligated to the 3' end of TCR cDNA. The receptors were gathered from a female donor in good health.

At least ten counts were recorded for this clonotype. The chain is built from TRBV15 and TRBJ1-4, with no clear D. This CDR3 spans 14 amino acids. Germline V gives CDR1 LNHNV, CDR2 YYDKDF (reference sequence). Trimming shortened V by 5 bases and J by 7 bases, and 14 bases separated the two germline ends. In DNA, the CDR3 is TGTGCCACCAGCGACCGGCTTATCAGTGAAAAACTGTTTTTT. Residues: CATSDRLISEKLFF.

The gene calls are TRBV9 and TRBJ2-3; the D gene is possibly TRBD2 (5 bases). The CDR3 loop spans 14 amino acids. The V end was cut by 2 bases, the J end by 3 bases, with 10 bases between. CDR1 SGDLS and CDR2 YYNGEE come from the germline V gene. The CDR3 loop is CASSVRGSTDTQYF. The CDR3 nucleotides are TGTGCCAGCAGCGTCCGGGGTTCAACAGATACGCAGTATTTT.

This clonotype showed up many times. This chain links TRBV30 with TRBJ2-7, with a weak D call TRBD1 (5 bases). The germline gives CDR1 GTSNPN, CDR2 SVGIG (reference sequence). The CDR3 has 14 residues. V dropped 2 bases and J dropped 3 bases, with 14 bases sitting between them. The DNA of the CDR3 is TGTGCCTGGAGTCAAGGATGGCAGGGCTACGAGCAGTACTTC. Residues: CAWSQGWQGYEQYF.

CDR3 sequence: CASSTRGRHNEQFF. The DNA of the CDR3 is TGTGCCAGCAGTACCCGGGGGAGGCACAATGAGCAGTTCTTC. The V and J genes are TRBV27 and TRBJ2-1, with D possibly TRBD2 on 6 matching bases. This CDR3 spans 14 amino acids. Germline V CDR1 and CDR2: MNHEY, SMNVEV (reference sequence). The germline V and J ends were trimmed by 5 bases and 5 bases, with 13 bases remaining between them.

This clonotype was detected many times. The V and J genes are TRBV3-1 and TRBJ2-4, with 7 bases identical to TRBD1. J gave up 0 bases and V 5 bases, and 10 bases lay outside the gene matches. The CDR3 is 17 amino acids. Germline V lookup: CDR1 LGHDT, CDR2 YNNKEL (reference sequence). The CDR3 protein is CASSTTRDRLAKNIQYF. The CDR3 DNA reads TGTGCCAGCAGCACCACCCGGGACAGATTAGCCAAAAACATTCAGTACTTC.

This clonotype has at least ten counts. V usage is TRBV9 and J usage is TRBJ2-1; TRBD1 agrees at 7 bases. The CDR3 totals 16 residues. Germline V lookup: CDR1 SGDLS, CDR2 YYNGEE. The V and J ends lost 0 bases and 9 bases, in that order; junction bases with no gene match: 12. The CDR3 reads CASSVGAQGPSSEQFF. The CDR3 nucleotides are TGTGCCAGCAGCGTAGGGGCACAGGGGCCTAGTAGTGAGCAGTTCTTC.

This clonotype was seen repeatedly, ten times or more. V usage is TRBV9 and J usage is TRBJ2-2; D gene uncertain. Between the trimmed V and J ends, which lost 3 bases and 3 bases, there was a span of 6 bases. The CDR3 is made up of 13 amino acids. From germline, CDR1 is SGDLS and CDR2 YYNGEE. The CDR3 nucleotides read TGTGCCAGCAGCGGATCATACACCGGGGAGCTGTTTTTT. As protein: CASSGSYTGELFF.

This clonotype was seen a few times. V usage is TRBV3-1 and J usage is TRBJ1-6; D is uncertain. The germline V and J ends were trimmed by 0 bases and 10 bases, with 16 bases remaining between them. The CDR3 consists of 16 residues. Germline-derived CDR1 and CDR2 are LGHDT and YNNKEL (reference sequence). The CDR3 region is CASSQDLEERMSPLHF. CDR3 coding DNA: TGTGCCAGCAGCCAAGATCTGGAAGAAAGGATGTCACCCCTCCACTTT.

Ten or more counts support this clonotype. The chain links TRBV7-2 to TRBJ2-7; TRBD2 aligns across 13 bases. The CDR3 consists of 18 residues. Germline V gene data show CDR1 as SGHTA and CDR2 as FQGNSA. After removal of 3 bases from V and 4 bases from J, the junction contained 12 bases not matched to a gene. Here the CDR3 DNA reads TGTGCCAGCAGCTTGCGGACTAGCGGGAGCCCGGGTTATTACGAGCAGTACTTC. This codes for CASSLRTSGSPGYYEQYF.

This clonotype came up many times. The chain joins TRBV28 to TRBJ2-5; D is perhaps TRBD2 (5 bases). Germline CDR1 is MDHEN and CDR2 is SYDVKM. V dropped 3 bases and J dropped 5 bases, with 16 bases sitting between them. The CDR3 covers 15 residues. The CDR3 protein is CASSFGVRTLETQYF. The DNA for the CDR3 is TGTGCCAGCAGTTTTGGCGTTCGGACTTTGGAGACCCAGTACTTC.

In its sample, this clonotype was seen many times. The rearrangement uses TRBV19 and TRBJ1-4; D is unresolved. The germline gives CDR1 LNHDA, CDR2 SQIVND (reference sequence). The CDR3 runs to 13 residues. V lost 8 bases to trimming and J lost 7 bases, with 14 bases between them. The CDR3 DNA is TGTGCCAGTGGAGGGAAGGTTGGTGAAAAACTGTTTTTT. The encoded protein is CASGGKVGEKLFF. Full variable domain (outside the CDR3, taken from reference TRBV19 and TRBJ1-4): DGGITQSPKYLFRKEGQNVTLSCEQNLNHDAMYWYRQDPGQGLRLIYYSQIVNDFQKGDIAEGYSVSREKKESFPLTVTSAQKNPTAFYLCASGGKVGEKLFFGSGTQLSVL.

This clonotype was found many times. V usage is TRBV10-3 and J usage is TRBJ2-1; 13 bases align to TRBD2. Germline CDR1 is ENHRY and CDR2 is SYGVKD. The CDR3 runs to 16 residues. J was trimmed by 4 bases and V by 6 bases; bases with no gene match: 6. CDR3 residues: CAIRAPGLAGYNEQFF. DNA of the CDR3: TGTGCCATCAGGGCTCCGGGACTAGCGGGATACAATGAGCAGTTCTTC.

This clonotype was seen at least ten times. The chain combines TRBV4-3 with TRBJ2-1, with TRBD2 matching over 9 bases. The germline gives CDR1 LGHNA, CDR2 YSLEER. This CDR3 region has 16 residues. J lost 1 base, V lost 0 bases, and 1 base had no gene match. CDR3 in amino acids: CASSQELAGSYNEQFF. CDR3 nucleotides: TGCGCCAGCAGCCAAGAACTAGCGGGTTCCTACAATGAGCAGTTCTTC.

This clonotype was observed many times. The CDR3, as DNA: TGTGCCAGCAGTTACATAGGGCTAGCGGGCTCAGATACGCAGTATTTT. This gives the protein CASSYIGLAGSDTQYF. The chain links TRBV6-5 to TRBJ2-3, with TRBD2 identical over 8 bases. V lost 2 bases and J lost 4; bases outside the gene matches: 8. This CDR3 has 16 amino acids. The V gene's germline CDR1 is MNHEY and CDR2 SVGAGI.

This clonotype was seen repeatedly, ten times or more. The chain has TRBV2 and TRBJ2-4, with TRBD1 identical over 9 bases. The CDR3 has 15 amino acids. Trimming removed 8 bases from V and 7 bases from J; junction bases left unmatched: 12. The germline V gene encodes CDR1 SNHLY and CDR2 FYNNEI. The CDR3 reads CASFLGRDRANIQYF. CDR3 DNA: TGTGCCAGCTTTTTGGGCCGGGACAGGGCGAACATTCAGTACTTC.

Ten or more counts support this clonotype. The V call is TRBV5-4, the J call TRBJ2-2; D remains unclear. CDR3 length: 15 residues. The germline V and J ends were trimmed by 0 bases and 1 base, with 7 bases remaining between them. Germline V gene lookup returns CDR1 SGHNT and CDR2 YYREEE (reference sequence). The CDR3 here is CASSLVGRNTGELFF. The DNA for the CDR3 is TGTGCCAGCAGCTTGGTGGGCCGGAACACCGGGGAGCTGTTTTTT.

This clonotype was picked up many times. The V call is TRBV10-3, the J call TRBJ1-2; the D gene is possibly TRBD1 (5 bases). CDR3 length: 14 residues. CDR1 is ENHRY, CDR2 SYGVKD, per germline. Between the trimmed V and J ends, which lost 0 bases and 2 bases, there was a span of 7 bases. This CDR3 is CAISESAGNYGYTF. CDR3 coding DNA: TGTGCCATCAGTGAGTCGGCAGGGAACTATGGCTACACCTTC.

This clonotype came up many times. In DNA, the CDR3 is TGTGCCAGCAGTTCCCGGTTTTTCGACACCTACACTGAAGCTTTCTTT. It translates to CASSSRFFDTYTEAFF. This chain connects TRBV6-5 to TRBJ1-1; D unresolved. Germline loops: CDR1 MNHEY, CDR2 SVGAGI. CDR3 length: 16 amino acids. V lost 4 bases and J lost 3, with 18 bases in between.

This clonotype was recorded many times. The chain has TRBV29-1 and TRBJ1-1, with TRBD1 matching over 7 bases. There are 13 residues in the CDR3. The germline CDR1 and CDR2 sequences are SQVTM and ANQGSEA. Unmatched junction bases numbered 1, after V lost 2 bases and J lost 1 base. In DNA form, the CDR3 reads TGCAGCGTTGAAAGGGGGCGGAACACTGAAGCTTTCTTT. This codes for CSVERGRNTEAFF.

This clonotype was detected many times. The chain combines TRBV19 with TRBJ2-2; the D gene could be TRBD1 or TRBD2 (5 bases each). There are 17 residues in the CDR3. Trimming took 10 bases from V and 2 from J, leaving 23 bases between them. The germline gives CDR1 LNHDA, CDR2 SQIVND (reference sequence). Here the CDR3 reads CATSKRGLGLNTGELFF. The CDR3 nucleotides are TGTGCCACTTCGAAGAGGGGCTTAGGACTCAACACCGGGGAGCTGTTTTTT.

This clonotype was seen ten or more times. This chain connects TRBV2 to TRBJ2-1; D call uncertain. Germline values: CDR1 SNHLY, CDR2 FYNNEI. V was pared by 8 bases and J by 6 bases, with 11 bases between. The CDR3 has 12 residues. The CDR3 loop reads CASPSGPNEQFF. The CDR3 DNA follows: TGTGCCAGCCCATCCGGGCCCAATGAGCAGTTCTTC. The full variable domain, completed using reference TRBV2 and TRBJ2-1, is EPEVTQTPSHQVTQMGQEVILRCVPISNHLYFYWYRQILGQKVEFLVSFYNNEISEKSEIFDDQFSVERPDGSNFTLKIRSTKLEDSAMYFCASPSGPNEQFFGPGTRLTVL.

There are many counts of this clonotype. The chain joins TRBV5-4 to TRBJ2-1, with D possibly being TRBD1 (7 bases). Per germline, CDR1 SGHNT and CDR2 YYREEE (reference sequence). Trimming left V 2 bases short and J 1 base short, with 10 bases between. The CDR3 extends over 15 amino acids. In nucleotides, the CDR3 is TGTGCCAGCAGCTTACCAGGGGGGTCCTACAATGAGCAGTTCTTC. It codes for CASSLPGGSYNEQFF.

The gene calls are TRBV9 and TRBJ2-3; 14 bases align to TRBD2. Germline V CDR1 and CDR2: SGDLS, YYNGEE. CDR3 length: 17 residues. With V trimmed by 4 bases and J by 7 bases, 11 bases remained unmatched. The CDR3 is CASSPGLAGGLGNTQYF. The CDR3 bases are TGTGCCAGCAGCCCAGGACTAGCGGGAGGACTGGGGAATACGCAGTATTTT.

This clonotype has ten or more counts. This chain uses TRBV20-1 with TRBJ1-5; 8 bases map to TRBD1. CDR1 and CDR2 from the germline V gene are DFQATT and SNEGSKA (reference sequence). This CDR3 has 15 amino acids. Trimming cost V 2 bases and J 3 bases; bases outside gene matches: 6. DNA for the CDR3: TGCAGTGCTAGAATCTCGACAGGGGTCAATCAGCCCCAGCATTTT. This translates into CSARISTGVNQPQHF.

A few counts support this clonotype. The chain employs TRBV28 and TRBJ2-6, with D perhaps matching TRBD1 or TRBD2 (5 bases each). Trimming removed 6 bases at V and 2 bases at J, with 26 bases between. The CDR3 totals 20 residues. CDR1 is MDHEN and CDR2 is SYDVKM in the germline V gene. The DNA for the CDR3 is TGTGCCAGCAGAGAAGGATCAGGGAGTGAGGAATATGCTGGGGCCAACGTCCTGACTTTC. Translated: CASREGSGSEEYAGANVLTF.

In this sample, this clonotype turned up many times. The J gene is TRBJ2-5, the V gene TRBV5-1, with D possibly being TRBD1 or TRBD2 (5 bases each). CDR3 length: 17 residues. V gave up 4 bases and J gave up 5 bases, with 24 bases separating them. Germline-derived CDR1 and CDR2 are SGHRS and YFSETQ. In DNA form, the CDR3 reads TGCGCCAGCAGCGCCTCAACCGGGACCGCCCCCTGGGAGACCCAGTACTTC. Translation: CASSASTGTAPWETQYF. Full variable domain (rest looked up from reference TRBV5-1 and TRBJ2-5): KAGVTQTPRYLIKTRGQQVTLSCSPISGHRSVSWYQQTPGQGLQFLFEYFSETQRNKGNFPGRFSGRQFSNSRSEMNVSTLELGDSALYLCASSASTGTAPWETQYFGPGTRLLVL.

This clonotype was counted ten times or more. The CDR3 is CSAPAVRGFGETQYF. CDR3 DNA: TGCAGTGCCCCGGCAGTGCGGGGGTTTGGAGAGACCCAGTACTTC. V usage is TRBV20-1 and J usage is TRBJ2-5; 7 positions agree with TRBD2. Trimming took 6 bases from V and 4 from J; bases not matched to a gene: 14. CDR1 DFQATT and CDR2 SNEGSKA come from the germline V gene (reference sequence). The CDR3 has 15 amino acids.

This clonotype appeared many times. V is TRBV9 and J is TRBJ2-1; TRBD2 matches at 7 bases. Per germline, CDR1 SGDLS and CDR2 YYNGEE. This CDR3 is built from 16 residues. The trim removed 0 bases at V and 1 base at J, leaving 4 bases unmatched. The CDR3 region is CASSVGGGPSYNEQFF. CDR3 sequence (DNA): TGTGCCAGCAGCGTAGGGGGAGGGCCTTCCTACAATGAGCAGTTCTTC.

This clonotype was counted at least ten times. The rearrangement links TRBV29-1 to TRBJ2-1; possible D gene TRBD1, 5 bases. From germline, CDR1 is SQVTM and CDR2 ANQGSEA. This CDR3 has 14 residues. Trimming left V 4 bases short and J 5 bases short, with 15 bases between. CDR3 sequence (DNA): TGCAGCGTTGTAGGGGTAAGAATCAACAATGAGCAGTTCTTC. It is translated as CSVVGVRINNEQFF.

This clonotype was observed many times. The chain recombines TRBV28 with TRBJ1-2; D is unclear. Trimming removed 1 base at V and 6 bases at J, with 6 bases between. The CDR3 spans 12 residues. The germline V gene has CDR1 MDHEN and CDR2 SYDVKM. The CDR3 nucleotides read TGTGCCAGCAGTTTATCGGGAGATGGCTACACCTTC. This sequence encodes CASSLSGDGYTF.